Listed below are T cell receptor beta chains from one sample, sequenced in a study of TIL therapy for anti-PD-1-resistant metastatic lung cancer. The protocol was immunoSEQ multiplex PCR, while the TCRdb copy is restricted to in-frame clones and leaves out a portion. Here the sample spans around 50,000 clones, 73% being singletons. This specimen was blood, taken at baseline. The receptors originated from a person aged 30 to 80 with non-small cell lung cancer. Both conserved end residues are part of each CDR3. A D gene is named only where the DNA matches it firmly.

J	V	D	CDR3
TRBJ2-7	TRBV28	-	CASSWDFYEQYF
TRBJ2-5	TRBV7-9	-	CASSLLTGETQYF
TRBJ2-5	TRBV15	-	CATSSGTAQETQYF
TRBJ1-2	TRBV28	TRBD1	CASRSQGNYGYTF
TRBJ1-3	TRBV7-9	-	CASSRISGPLFF
TRBJ2-3	TRBV7-2	-	CASSFRLADTQYF
TRBJ2-1	TRBV29-1	-	CSVERGGEQFF
TRBJ1-1	TRBV28	TRBD1	CAGGAGGNVGAEAFF
TRBJ2-1	TRBV6-4	TRBD1	CASSPTGGFYNEQFF
TRBJ2-1	TRBV15	TRBD2	CATSRNSGSASNEQFF
TRBJ2-3	TRBV11-2	TRBD2	CAGRALGGLRYF
TRBJ2-1	TRBV19	TRBD2	CASSIVSRTSANEQFF
TRBJ2-7	TRBV28	TRBD1	CASSPGQAHPYEQYF
TRBJ1-5	TRBV23-1	-	CASSHLVQGPQHF
TRBJ1-2	TRBV20-1	-	CSAEGEDGYTF
TRBJ1-6	TRBV7-2	-	CASSLTMDSPLHF
TRBJ2-5	TRBV5-4	TRBD2	CASSVSGARETQYF
TRBJ2-4	TRBV5-4	TRBD2	CASSPRLAGEGNIQYF
TRBJ1-4	TRBV27	-	CASSLASGRREEKLFF
TRBJ1-1	TRBV6-6	-	CASSRTEMNTEAFF
TRBJ1-2	TRBV6-1	TRBD1	CASKPRQGLYGYTF
TRBJ1-3	TRBV28	-	CASSSPGNSGNTIYF
TRBJ2-3	TRBV6-6	-	CASRMRGRDTQYF
TRBJ1-1	TRBV4-1	-	CASSQDGGDTEAFF
TRBJ2-7	TRBV7-9	TRBD1	CASSRQGYEQYF
TRBJ2-7	TRBV6-5	TRBD1	CASKTSGTDYYEQYF
TRBJ2-1	TRBV5-1	TRBD2	CASSLGTSGRTYNEQFF
TRBJ1-4	TRBV6-5	TRBD1	CASSTDRGNEKLFF
TRBJ1-1	TRBV12-5	-	CASVNDRSYTEAFF
TRBJ2-5	TRBV29-1	-	CSVGRVTGVFQETQYF
TRBJ2-1	TRBV7-2	-	CASSLNRASRYNEQFF
TRBJ1-2	TRBV14	TRBD1	CASSLGRGPGGYTF
TRBJ1-2	TRBV29-1	-	CSVAGALGYTF
TRBJ1-2	TRBV4-3	-	CASSQDPPPRRVYGYTF
TRBJ2-7	TRBV4-2	TRBD1	CASSQATGLTYEQYF
TRBJ1-1	TRBV19	-	CASSIGRNTEAFF
TRBJ1-4	TRBV27	-	CASSLLGGTNEKLFF
TRBJ1-4	TRBV30	-	CAWSVGAGNEKLFF
TRBJ2-1	TRBV7-2	-	CASSLGLGSEQFF
TRBJ2-7	TRBV7-9	-	CASSLNQAEQYF
TRBJ1-5	TRBV18	TRBD1	CASSPNPLTGGRNQPQHF
TRBJ1-4	TRBV11-2	-	CASSLDGGGREKLFF
TRBJ1-5	TRBV7-9	-	CASSPVGTLNQPQHF
TRBJ1-1	TRBV6-5	TRBD1	CASRSRQGETEAFF
TRBJ2-1	TRBV11-3	-	CASSDSAGAEQFF
TRBJ2-7	TRBV6-1	-	CASSAAGHLAYEQYF
TRBJ1-1	TRBV11-3	-	CASSLAGGLDTEAFF
TRBJ2-2	TRBV27	-	CASSRVSGELFF